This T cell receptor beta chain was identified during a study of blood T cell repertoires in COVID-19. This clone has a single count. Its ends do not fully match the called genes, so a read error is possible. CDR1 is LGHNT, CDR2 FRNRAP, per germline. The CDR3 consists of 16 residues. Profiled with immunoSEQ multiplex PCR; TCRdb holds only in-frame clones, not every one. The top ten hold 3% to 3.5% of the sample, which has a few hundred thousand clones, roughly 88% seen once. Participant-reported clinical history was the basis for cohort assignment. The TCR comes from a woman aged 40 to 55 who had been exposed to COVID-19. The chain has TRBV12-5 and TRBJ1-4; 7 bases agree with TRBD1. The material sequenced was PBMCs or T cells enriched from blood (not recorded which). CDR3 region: CASGSYTSRQGQSPHF. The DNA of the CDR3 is TGTGCTAGTGGTTCCTACACGAGTAGACAGGGTCAATCGCCCCATTTT. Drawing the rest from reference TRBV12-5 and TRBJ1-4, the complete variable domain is DARVTQTPRHKVTEMGQEVTMRCQPILGHNTVFWYRQTMMQGLELLAYFRNRAPLDDSGMPKDRFSAEMPDATLATLKIQPSEPRDSAVYFCASGSYTSRQGQSPHFGSGTQLSVL.